This T cell receptor beta chain was profiled in a study of a mutant IDH1 vaccine in newly diagnosed glioma. Study outcomes and limitations: Pseudoprogression apparently lacked any relation to changes in top peripheral T cell clonotypes. More than 80% of patients showed vaccine-induced immune responses across multiple MHC alleles.

Time point described: week 35, safety follow-up. The content of each vaccine dose was 300 ug of mutant IDH1 20-mer peptide, and topical imiquimod accompanied it. Sequenced by immunoSEQ multiplex PCR; TCRdb stores in-frame clones only, minus some. The repertoire includes around 50,000 clones, more than 75% of them detected once, and around 5.7% sits in the top ten. Comments on this clone: What it binds is not known.

V was clipped by 3 bases and J by 1 base, with 24 bases between them. Germline values: CDR1 SGHVS, CDR2 FQNEAQ. The length of the CDR3 is 19 residues. The sequences come from PBMCs, collected from a glioma patient whose treatment included an IDH1 peptide vaccine. The sequence came from a woman between 40 and 55 years old with glioma. This rearrangement joins TRBV7-8 to TRBJ1-1; D not certain. The CDR3 nucleotides are TGTGCCAGCAGCTTTTCCCCACGATGGGTAGAGGTGGAGAACACTGAAGCTTTCTTT. Translated: CASSFSPRWVEVENTEAFF.